The source of this TCR beta chain is a study of T cell responses to AZD1222 COVID-19 vaccine. Study-wide background: Samples with a second dose at about 4 or about 12 weeks were pooled together. Study outcomes and limitations: It should be noted that donors were predominantly white British and more often female, and clonal diversity was possibly underestimated.

The CDR3 totals 14 residues. V was clipped by 0 bases and J by 4 bases, with 9 bases between them. Germline loops: CDR1 SGHNT, CDR2 YYREEE (reference sequence). In the case of this clone: Its antigen remains unknown.

TCRdb keeps only in-frame clones here, not all; method: immunoSEQ multiplex PCR. The profile shows 150,000 to 200,000 clones, approximately 86% of them singletons. The sequence was collected from an adult in good health. This chain links TRBV5-4 with TRBJ2-3; the D gene is possibly TRBD2 (6 bases). Sequenced here: peripheral blood, sampled on day 0 of AZD1222 vaccination. CDR3 nucleotides: TGTGCCAGCAGCTTGGCCGGAGGGGCAGATACGCAGTATTTT. Amino acids: CASSLAGGADTQYF. The full variable domain, with the rest looked up from reference TRBV5-4 and TRBJ2-3, is ETGVTQSPTHLIKTRGQQVTLRCSSQSGHNTVSWYQQALGQGPQFIFQYYREEENGRGNFPPRFSGLQFPNYSSELNVNALELDDSALYLCASSLAGGADTQYFGPGTRLTVL.